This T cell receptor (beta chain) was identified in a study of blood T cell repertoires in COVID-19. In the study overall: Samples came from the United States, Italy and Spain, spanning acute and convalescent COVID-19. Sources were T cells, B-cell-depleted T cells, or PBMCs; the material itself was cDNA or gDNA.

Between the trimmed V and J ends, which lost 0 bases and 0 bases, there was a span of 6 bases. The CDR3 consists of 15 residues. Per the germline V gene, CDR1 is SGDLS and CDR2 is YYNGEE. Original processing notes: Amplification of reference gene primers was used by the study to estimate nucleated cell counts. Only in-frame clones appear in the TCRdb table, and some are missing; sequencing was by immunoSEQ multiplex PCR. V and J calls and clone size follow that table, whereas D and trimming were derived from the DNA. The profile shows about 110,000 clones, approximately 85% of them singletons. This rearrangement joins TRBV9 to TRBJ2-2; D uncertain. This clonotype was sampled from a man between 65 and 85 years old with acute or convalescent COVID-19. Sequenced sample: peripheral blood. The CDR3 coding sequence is TGTGCCAGCAGCGTAGACGCTACGAACACCGGGGAGCTGTTTTTT. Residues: CASSVDATNTGELFF.